The 23 T cell receptor beta chains in this list originate from one sample, sequenced in a study of shared clonotypes between healthy human individuals. The repertoire was sequenced with immunoSEQ multiplex PCR; TCRdb's copy has only in-frame clones and lacks some. This sample yields some 240,000 clones, of which approximately 65% are seen a single time; 11% belongs to the top ten. Sequenced: memory CD4+ T cells sorted from blood. Subset noted: CD45RA-negative fraction. Receptors originate from a man aged 25 to 45 in good health.

This clone occurred once. The V call is TRBV7-3, the J call TRBJ2-3; no clear D gene. Per germline, CDR1 SGHTA and CDR2 FQGTGA. Trimming cost V 5 bases and J 6 bases, with 15 bases left between them. This CDR3 is 14 amino acids long. The CDR3: CASSPTARLDTQYF. In nucleotides, the CDR3 is TGTGCCAGCAGCCCGACCGCAAGGTTGGATACGCAGTATTTT.

The rearrangement joins TRBV27 to TRBJ2-3; D possibly corresponds to TRBD2 (6 bases). CDR1 and CDR2 (germline): MNHEY, SMNVEV (reference sequence). The V end lost 3 bases, the J end lost 1 base, and 14 bases lay between the germline ends. The CDR3 length is 16 residues. In DNA, the CDR3 is TGTGCCAGCAGTTTCCGGCCCGGGAGCCGCACAGATACGCAGTATTTT. This translates into CASSFRPGSRTDTQYF.

The chain joins TRBV5-4 to TRBJ2-4; 14 positions agree with TRBD2. V trimming: 4 bases; J trimming: 3 bases; junction bases outside the gene matches: 9. CDR3 length: 18 amino acids. Germline values: CDR1 SGHNT, CDR2 YYREEE (reference sequence). Written as DNA, the CDR3 is TGTGCCAGCAGCCTCCCGGGACTAGCGGGAGTTGGCAAAAACATTCAGTACTTC. Protein sequence: CASSLPGLAGVGKNIQYF.

The V and J genes are TRBV15 and TRBJ1-5, with a tentative D call TRBD1 (5 bases). The CDR3 runs to 13 residues. V lost 5 bases and J 5 bases, leaving 10 bases between the germline ends. Germline V CDR1 and CDR2: LNHNV, YYDKDF (reference sequence). The CDR3 DNA reads TGTGCCACCAGCGGGACCCGCTATCAGCCCCAGCATTTT. Translation gives CATSGTRYQPQHF.

The chain has TRBV9 and TRBJ2-6; 7 bases line up with TRBD1. Germline V gene data show CDR1 as SGDLS and CDR2 as YYNGEE. CDR3 length: 17 amino acids. V was pared by 5 bases and J by 0 bases, with 8 bases of the junction left unmatched. As DNA, the CDR3 is TGTGCCAGCAGTGAAGACAGGGCCCCCTCTGGGGCCAACGTCCTGACTTTC. Amino acid sequence: CASSEDRAPSGANVLTF.

This clone was seen a few times. The chain links TRBV18 to TRBJ1-1; D is perhaps TRBD1 (6 bases). Between the trimmed V and J ends, which lost 4 bases and 6 bases, there was a span of 12 bases. The germline V gene has CDR1 KGHSH and CDR2 LQKENI. This CDR3 contains 13 residues. This chain's CDR3 is CASSQKQGAEAFF. Here the CDR3 DNA reads TGTGCCAGCTCACAGAAACAGGGAGCTGAAGCTTTCTTT.

The chain is built from TRBV4-1 and TRBJ1-2; TRBD1 might be the D (6 bases). Germline assignment: CDR1 MGHRA and CDR2 YSYEKL. Between the trimmed V and J ends, which lost 3 bases and 6 bases, there was a span of 23 bases. There are 17 residues in the CDR3. The CDR3 bases are TGCGCCAGCAGCCAGGAAAGGGGTGGAACAGGGCTCGATGGCTACACCTTC. This codes for CASSQERGGTGLDGYTF.

This sequence joins TRBV30 and TRBJ2-7; TRBD1 aligns across 8 bases. Trimming cost V 1 base and J 5 bases; bases outside gene matches: 1. The V gene's germline CDR1 is GTSNPN and CDR2 SVGIG (reference sequence). CDR3 length: 12 amino acids. This CDR3 is CAWSGTGHEQYF. The CDR3 nucleotides read TGTGCCTGGAGTGGGACAGGGCACGAGCAGTACTTC.

This clone was seen a single time. V gene TRBV15 combines with J gene TRBJ2-3, with D possibly TRBD2 on 6 matching bases. Trimming shortened V by 0 bases and J by 3 bases, and 13 bases separated the two germline ends. The CDR3 totals 16 residues. Germline values: CDR1 LNHNV, CDR2 YYDKDF (reference sequence). The CDR3 is CATSRDLKGRTDTQYF. In DNA form, the CDR3 reads TGTGCCACCAGCAGAGATCTCAAGGGGAGGACAGATACGCAGTATTTT.

V gene TRBV11-2 combines with J gene TRBJ1-5; D not resolved. Germline CDR1 reads SGHAT; CDR2 reads FQNNGV. There are 14 residues in the CDR3. Deletions cut 3 bases from V and 6 bases from J, with 12 bases between. DNA of the CDR3: TGTGCCAGCAGCTTTACGGGGATTGGTCAGCCCCAGCATTTT. It yields the protein CASSFTGIGQPQHF.

The rearrangement uses TRBV7-9 and TRBJ2-3, with D tentatively TRBD1 or TRBD2 (5 bases each). This CDR3 is built from 13 residues. The ends were cut back, 3 bases at V and 5 bases at J, with 9 bases in the middle. Germline V gives CDR1 SEHNR, CDR2 FQNEAQ (reference sequence). This CDR3 is CASSFEGRDTQYF. The CDR3 DNA reads TGTGCCAGCAGCTTTGAGGGGAGAGATACGCAGTATTTT. Filled out from reference TRBV7-9 and TRBJ2-3, the complete variable domain reads DTGVSQNPRHKITKRGQNVTFRCDPISEHNRLYWYRQTLGQGPEFLTYFQNEAQLEKSRLLSDRFSAERPKGSFSTLEIQRTEQGDSAMYLCASSFEGRDTQYFGPGTRLTVL.

This clone was observed a handful of times. The chain is built from TRBV28 and TRBJ1-2; D possibly corresponds to TRBD1 (5 bases). There are 12 residues in the CDR3. In germline, CDR1 is MDHEN, CDR2 SYDVKM. CDR3 nucleotides: TGTGCAAGCTCTGGGGCTGGCTATGGCTACACCTTC. Its protein is CASSGAGYGYTF.

The V gene is TRBV7-2, the J gene TRBJ2-1; 9 nucleotides align to TRBD2. The CDR3 sequence is 17 residues long. J gave up 6 bases and V 5 bases, and 14 bases lay outside the gene matches. Per germline, CDR1 SGHTA and CDR2 FQGNSA. CDR3 DNA sequence: TGTGCCAGCAGCCCCTACTCGCTAGCGGGATTAGTCAATGAGCAGTTCTTC. It yields the protein CASSPYSLAGLVNEQFF.

This clone occurred many times. This chain links TRBV28 with TRBJ1-4; D is perhaps TRBD1 (5 bases). CDR3 length equals 15 residues. Germline V lookup: CDR1 MDHEN, CDR2 SYDVKM. Between the trimmed V and J ends, which lost 2 bases and 0 bases, there was a span of 7 bases. Here the CDR3 DNA reads TGTGCCAGCAGTTTAGGACAAGCAACTAATGAAAAACTGTTTTTT. This codes for CASSLGQATNEKLFF.

The chain has TRBV7-6 and TRBJ2-1; 8 bases match TRBD2. The CDR3 is 15 residues long. J gave up 0 bases and V 5 bases, and 3 bases lay outside the gene matches. Germline V gene data show CDR1 as SGHVS and CDR2 as FNYEAQ. In DNA form, the CDR3 reads TGTGCCAGCAGCCAGACTAGCGACTCCTACAATGAGCAGTTCTTC. Encoded protein: CASSQTSDSYNEQFF.

The chain uses TRBV4-1 and TRBJ2-5; D gene ambiguous. The germline V gene encodes CDR1 MGHRA and CDR2 YSYEKL. The CDR3 totals 12 residues. V dropped 3 bases and J dropped 3 bases, with 5 bases sitting between them. In DNA form, the CDR3 reads TGCGCCAGCAGCCAGGACGAAGAGACCCAGTACTTC. Its translation is CASSQDEETQYF.

V usage is TRBV9 and J usage is TRBJ2-5; 12 positions match TRBD2. The germline CDR1 and CDR2 sequences are SGDLS and YYNGEE. V lost 5 bases, J lost 5 bases, and 10 bases stayed unmatched. This CDR3 region has 16 residues. The CDR3 DNA reads TGTGCCAGCAGTCCTCGACTAGCGGGAGTAGGGGAGACCCAGTACTTC. It encodes CASSPRLAGVGETQYF. Together with reference TRBV9 and TRBJ2-5, the CDR3 gives the full variable domain: DSGVTQTPKHLITATGQRVTLRCSPRSGDLSVYWYQQSLDQGLQFLIQYYNGEERAKGNILERFSAQQFPDLHSELNLSSLELGDSALYFCASSPRLAGVGETQYFGPGTRLLVL.

In DNA, the CDR3 is TGTGCCAGCGGAAGAGGGCCAGGAAACTCTGGGGCCAACGTCCTGACTTTC. Its protein product is CASGRGPGNSGANVLTF. The genes are TRBV9 and TRBJ2-6; tentative D call: TRBD2 (5 bases). V was pared by 7 bases and J by 0 bases, with 17 bases between. Per the germline V gene, CDR1 is SGDLS and CDR2 is YYNGEE. This CDR3 is built from 17 residues.

The chain combines TRBV21-1 with TRBJ2-1; the DNA was not used to check the table's D call, TRBD2. TRBV21-1 counts as a pseudogene. The CDR3 has 16 amino acids. CDR3 amino acids: CASSKVRETAYNEQFF. CDR3 bases: TGTGCCAGCAGCAAAGTTCGGGAGACAGCCTACAATGAGCAGTTCTTC.

The chain recombines TRBV6-1 with TRBJ1-4; D is possibly TRBD1 (6 bases). V was trimmed by 3 bases and J by 4 bases, leaving 9 bases between them. CDR1 and CDR2 (germline): MNHNS, SASEGT. This CDR3 region has 14 residues. The CDR3 loop reads CASSEDRVNEKLFF. The CDR3 DNA reads TGTGCCAGCAGTGAGGACAGAGTTAATGAAAAACTGTTTTTT.

The chain carries TRBV29-1 and TRBJ2-3; D is uncertain. Trimming stripped 5 bases from V and 1 base from J, with 13 bases between. Germline values: CDR1 SQVTM, CDR2 ANQGSEA. The CDR3 has 14 residues. CDR3 protein: CSVRHKVGTDTQYF. The CDR3 nucleotides read TGCAGCGTTCGACATAAGGTGGGCACAGATACGCAGTATTTT.

In this sample, this clone turned up once. The chain recombines TRBV7-8 with TRBJ1-3; D is ambiguous. Germline V gives CDR1 SGHVS, CDR2 FQNEAQ. V dropped 2 bases and J dropped 8 bases, with 10 bases sitting between them. CDR3 length: 13 amino acids. In nucleotides, the CDR3 is TGTGCCAGCAGCTTATCCGGGTCGGACACCATATATTTT. It specifies CASSLSGSDTIYF.

The chain carries TRBV25-1 and TRBJ2-7; tentatively, D is TRBD1 (6 bases). The CDR3 sequence is 15 residues long. Germline V lookup: CDR1 MGHDK, CDR2 SYGVNS. With 3 bases removed from V and 3 bases from J, the gap between germline ends came to 15 bases. The CDR3 region has the DNA TGTGCCAGCAGTGACGGGACACCGAGGGTCTACGAGCAGTACTTC. It specifies CASSDGTPRVYEQYF.